This section outlines one T cell receptor beta chain sequence together with its context. Its antigen is not identified. This sample is drawn from a study of cytomegalovirus exposure and HLA in healthy donors. General study points: The study put 160 or so TCR beta chains on its list as cytomegalovirus-associated. Most TCR sequences showed up rarely, but some public TCRs showed up in many donors.

This CDR3 spans 16 amino acids. CDR1 and CDR2 from the germline V gene are SGHDN and FVKESK. The germline V and J ends were trimmed by 0 bases and 4 bases, with 15 bases remaining between them. The PCR used 60 Vbeta and 13 Jbeta primers. Sequencing used immunoSEQ multiplex PCR; TCRdb keeps in-frame clones, though not all of them. The table shows under 200,000 clones, with roughly three quarters occurring only once. The TCR was taken from a man between 60 and 70 years old in good health and CMV-seronegative. The sequencing sample was made of PBMCs. This chain uses TRBV14 with TRBJ1-2; the D is unclear. The CDR3 coding sequence is TGTGCCAGCAGCCAAGATCGTCGAGGAGGAGTCTATGGCTACACCTTC. Its protein is CASSQDRRGGVYGYTF.